This TCR beta chain is drawn from a study of blood T cell repertoires in COVID-19. Across the study: Acute-phase and convalescent COVID-19 samples originated in the United States, Italy and Spain.

The repertoire was sequenced with immunoSEQ multiplex PCR; TCRdb's copy has only in-frame clones and lacks some. There are fewer than 450,000 clones in the sample; around 88% occur only once, and 10% to 15% lies in the top ten. The germline V gene encodes CDR1 SGHAT and CDR2 FQDESV (reference sequence). V dropped 1 base and J dropped 9 bases, with 12 bases sitting between them. This CDR3 is built from 13 residues. Sequenced material: peripheral blood. The receptor's source is a woman between 45 and 65 years old with COVID-19, enrolled during active disease. The chain has TRBV11-1 and TRBJ1-1; unclear D gene. The CDR3 DNA reads as TGTGCCAGCAGCTTAGGTACGATTGGCCAAGCTTTCTTT. It yields the protein CASSLGTIGQAFF.